This TCR beta chain was sequenced in a study of control samples from healthy donors and cancer patients. The CDR3 is 15 residues long. The ends lost 4 bases at V and 3 bases at J; junction bases unmatched: 2. Germline CDR1 and CDR2: SGHTA and FQGNSA. The method was immunoSEQ multiplex PCR; TCRdb's version includes in-frame clones alone and lacks a portion of them. The repertoire has 100,000 to 150,000 clones, about nine tenths of them found once; the top ten carry roughly 2.7%. The clonotype comes from a man younger than 35 in good health. Sequencing was performed on blood. V is TRBV7-2 and J is TRBJ2-1; 11 positions agree with TRBD2. CDR3 DNA: TGTGCCAGCAGCTCTCTAGCGGGAGGCTACAATGAGCAGTTCTTC. Amino acids: CASSSLAGGYNEQFF.